Detailed here is one TCR beta chain. Its antigen is still unknown. A read error is likely, as this CDR3 ends without the conserved phenylalanine or tryptophan. The limits of the CDR3 on the DNA are not certain, so only TCRdb's listed CDR3 is given. The sample belongs to a study of T cell repertoires in aging, cancer and after chemotherapy. Study in general: Six age groups, ranging from 30 or younger to 70 or older, included the donors. The full dataset contained around 8.2 million TCR reads. The study, taken as a whole, reports: Loss of evenness, beyond lost richness, contributed to age-related TCR diversity decline in cancer patients.

TCR beta rearrangements were amplified from peripheral blood genomic DNA. The CDR3 is 11 residues long, ends included. Germline lookup yields CDR1 MNHEY and CDR2 SVGAGI. TRB rearrangements spanning V, D and J were amplified using mixed TRB-A/B primers. One entry per CDR3 protein results from TCRdb running MiXCR on the multiplex PCR reads. The sample consists of some 5,000 distinct CDR3 sequences, 20% to 25% of them appearing once. The chain links TRBV6-5 to TRBJ2-7; the table's TRBD1 call for D was not verified on the DNA. The sequence came from a human donor in good health. The donor label of this sample is uncertain. Sequencing was performed on blood. The CDR3: CASSERLSGGP.